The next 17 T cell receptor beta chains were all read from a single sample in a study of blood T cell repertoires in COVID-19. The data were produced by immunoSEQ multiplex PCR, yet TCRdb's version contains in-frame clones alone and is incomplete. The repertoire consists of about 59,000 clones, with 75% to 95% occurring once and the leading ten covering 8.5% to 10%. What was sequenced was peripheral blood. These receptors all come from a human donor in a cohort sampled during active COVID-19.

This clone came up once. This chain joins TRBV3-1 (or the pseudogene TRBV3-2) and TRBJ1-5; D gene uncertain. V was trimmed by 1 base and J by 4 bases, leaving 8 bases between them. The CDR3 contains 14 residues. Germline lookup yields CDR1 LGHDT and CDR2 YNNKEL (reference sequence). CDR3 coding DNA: TGTGCCAGCAGCCAAGGAGGAGGGAATCAGCCCCAGCATTTT. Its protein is CASSQGGGNQPQHF.

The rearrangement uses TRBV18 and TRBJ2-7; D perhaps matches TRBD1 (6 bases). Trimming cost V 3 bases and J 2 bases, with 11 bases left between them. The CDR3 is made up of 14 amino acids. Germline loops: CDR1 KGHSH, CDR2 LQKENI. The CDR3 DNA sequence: TGTGCCAGCTCACCTAGAGGACAGACCTACGAGCAGTACTTC. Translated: CASSPRGQTYEQYF.

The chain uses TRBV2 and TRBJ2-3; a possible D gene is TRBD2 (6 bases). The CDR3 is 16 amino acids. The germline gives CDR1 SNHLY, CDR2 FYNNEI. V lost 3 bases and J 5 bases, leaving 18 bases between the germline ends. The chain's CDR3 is CASSDLGGLMGDTQYF. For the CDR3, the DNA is TGTGCCAGCAGTGACTTGGGGGGACTGATGGGAGATACGCAGTATTTT.

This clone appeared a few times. The CDR3 spells CSVEDPGGSSYEQYF. CDR3 DNA sequence: TGCAGCGTTGAAGATCCTGGCGGGAGTTCCTACGAGCAGTACTTC. The chain is built from TRBV29-1 and TRBJ2-7; 7 bases are a match to TRBD2. The CDR3 has 15 residues. CDR1 SQVTM and CDR2 ANQGSEA come from the germline V gene. The V gene end was trimmed by 0 bases and the J gene end by 1 base; junction bases not matched to a gene: 6.

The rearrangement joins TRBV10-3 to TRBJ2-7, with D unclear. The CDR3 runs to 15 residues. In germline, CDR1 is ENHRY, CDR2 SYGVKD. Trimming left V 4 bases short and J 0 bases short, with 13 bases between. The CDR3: CAISGPGRSSYEQYF. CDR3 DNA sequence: TGTGCCATCAGTGGCCCGGGTAGGAGCTCCTACGAGCAGTACTTC.

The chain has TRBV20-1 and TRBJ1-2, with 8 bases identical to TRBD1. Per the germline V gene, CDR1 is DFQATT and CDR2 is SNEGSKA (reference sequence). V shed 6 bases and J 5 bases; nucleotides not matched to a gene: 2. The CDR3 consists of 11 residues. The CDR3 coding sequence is TGCAGTGCGCGACAGGGGTATGGCTACACCTTC. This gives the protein CSARQGYGYTF.

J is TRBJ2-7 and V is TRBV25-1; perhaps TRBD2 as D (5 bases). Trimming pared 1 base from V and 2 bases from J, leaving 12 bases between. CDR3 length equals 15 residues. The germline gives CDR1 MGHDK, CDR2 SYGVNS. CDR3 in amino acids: CASSESDLPAYEQYF. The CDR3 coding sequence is TGTGCCAGCAGTGAATCGGACTTGCCAGCCTACGAGCAGTACTTC.

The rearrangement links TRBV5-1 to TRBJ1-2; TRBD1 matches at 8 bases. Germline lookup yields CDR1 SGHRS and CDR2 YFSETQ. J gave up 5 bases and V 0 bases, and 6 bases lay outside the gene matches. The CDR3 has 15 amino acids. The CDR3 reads CASSLDTGGRYGYTF. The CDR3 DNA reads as TGCGCCAGCAGCTTGGACACAGGGGGTCGTTATGGCTACACCTTC.

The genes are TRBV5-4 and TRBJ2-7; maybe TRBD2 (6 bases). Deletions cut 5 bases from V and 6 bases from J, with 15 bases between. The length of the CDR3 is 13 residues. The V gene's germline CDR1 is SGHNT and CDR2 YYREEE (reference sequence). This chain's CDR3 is CASRTSGDGEQYF. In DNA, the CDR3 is TGTGCCAGCAGGACTAGTGGAGACGGCGAGCAGTACTTC.

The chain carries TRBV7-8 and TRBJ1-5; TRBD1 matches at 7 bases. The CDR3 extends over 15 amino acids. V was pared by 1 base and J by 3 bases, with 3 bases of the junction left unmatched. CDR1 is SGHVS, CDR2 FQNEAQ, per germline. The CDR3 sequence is CASSLGQGINQPQHF. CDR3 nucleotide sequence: TGTGCCAGCAGCTTAGGACAGGGTATCAATCAGCCCCAGCATTTT. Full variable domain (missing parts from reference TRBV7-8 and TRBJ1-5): GAGVSQSPRYKVAKRGQDVALRCDPISGHVSLFWYQQALGQGPEFLTYFQNEAQLDKSGLPSDRFFAERPEGSVSTLKIQRTQQEDSAVYLCASSLGQGINQPQHFGDGTRLSIL.

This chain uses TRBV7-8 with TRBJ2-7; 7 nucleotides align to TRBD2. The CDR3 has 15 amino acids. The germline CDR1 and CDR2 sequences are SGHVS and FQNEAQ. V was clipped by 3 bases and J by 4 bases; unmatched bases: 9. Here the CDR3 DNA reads TGTGCCAGCAGCTTGTCCGCGGGAGTTCAATACGAGCAGTACTTC. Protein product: CASSLSAGVQYEQYF. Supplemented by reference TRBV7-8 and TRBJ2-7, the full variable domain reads GAGVSQSPRYKVAKRGQDVALRCDPISGHVSLFWYQQALGQGPEFLTYFQNEAQLDKSGLPSDRFFAERPEGSVSTLKIQRTQQEDSAVYLCASSLSAGVQYEQYFGPGTRLTVT.

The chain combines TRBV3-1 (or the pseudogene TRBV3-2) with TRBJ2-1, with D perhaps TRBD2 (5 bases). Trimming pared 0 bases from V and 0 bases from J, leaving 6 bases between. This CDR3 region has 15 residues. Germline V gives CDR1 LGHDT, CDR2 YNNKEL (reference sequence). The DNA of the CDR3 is TGTGCCAGCAGCCAAGAAGCGGCCTCCTACAATGAGCAGTTCTTC. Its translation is CASSQEAASYNEQFF.

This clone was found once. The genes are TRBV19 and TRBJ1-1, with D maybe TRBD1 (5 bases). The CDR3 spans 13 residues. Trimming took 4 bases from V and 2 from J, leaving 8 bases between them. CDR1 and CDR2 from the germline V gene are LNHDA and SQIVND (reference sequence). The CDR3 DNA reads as TGTGCCAGTAGTAGTGGACAAAACACTGAAGCTTTCTTT. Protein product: CASSSGQNTEAFF.

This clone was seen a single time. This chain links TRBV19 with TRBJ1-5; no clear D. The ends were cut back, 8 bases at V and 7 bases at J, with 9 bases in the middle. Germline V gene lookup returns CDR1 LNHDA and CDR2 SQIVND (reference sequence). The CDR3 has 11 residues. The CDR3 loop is CASGGVQPQHF. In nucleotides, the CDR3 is TGTGCCAGTGGCGGGGTACAGCCCCAGCATTTT. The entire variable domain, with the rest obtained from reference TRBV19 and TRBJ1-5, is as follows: DGGITQSPKYLFRKEGQNVTLSCEQNLNHDAMYWYRQDPGQGLRLIYYSQIVNDFQKGDIAEGYSVSREKKESFPLTVTSAQKNPTAFYLCASGGVQPQHFGDGTRLSIL.

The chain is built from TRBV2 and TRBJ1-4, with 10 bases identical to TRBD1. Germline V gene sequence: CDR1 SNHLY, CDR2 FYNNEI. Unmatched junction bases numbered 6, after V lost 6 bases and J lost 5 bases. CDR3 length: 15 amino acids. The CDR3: CASSRGQGLNEKLFF. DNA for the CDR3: TGTGCCAGCAGCCGGGGACAGGGGCTGAATGAAAAACTGTTTTTT.

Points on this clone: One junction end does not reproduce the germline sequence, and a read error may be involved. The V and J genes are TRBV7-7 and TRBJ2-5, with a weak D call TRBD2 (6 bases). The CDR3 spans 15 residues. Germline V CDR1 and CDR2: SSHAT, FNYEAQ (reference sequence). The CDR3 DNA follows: TGTGCTAGCAGCCCAAGCGGCGGAGGGGATCAGACCCAGTACTTC. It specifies CASSPSGGGDQTQYF.

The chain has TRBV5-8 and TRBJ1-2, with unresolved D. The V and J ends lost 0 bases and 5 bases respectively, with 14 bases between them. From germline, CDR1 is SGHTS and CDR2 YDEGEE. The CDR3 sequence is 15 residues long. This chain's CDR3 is CASSLDLGRRYGYTF. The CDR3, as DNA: TGTGCCAGCAGCTTGGACCTGGGGAGACGTTATGGCTACACCTTC.